This TCR beta chain was profiled in a study of cytomegalovirus exposure and HLA in healthy donors. Turning to the study itself: Of the donors genotyped, approximately 400 in all, about 80% fell in the Caucasian-associated ancestry cluster. Findings and limits, study-wide: Several top significant clusters appeared, in a later analysis, to be linked to common viral pathogens.

CDR1 is MDHEN, CDR2 SYDVKM, per germline. CDR3 size: 15 residues. The trim removed 3 bases at V and 2 bases at J, leaving 6 bases unmatched. The PCR was carried out with 60 Vbeta primers and 13 Jbeta primers. Original processing methods: Later, tens of millions of unique TCR beta chains were counted in an analysis, and roughly 11 million of them were shared. Sequencing was performed with immunoSEQ multiplex PCR; in TCRdb, only in-frame clones are kept and a portion is missing. Clonal size and the V and J genes are those of that table, whereas D and trimming came from the DNA. The table gives around 50,000 clones; the top ten clones make up over 2% of it. A remark on this clone: Its antigen remains unknown.

The V gene is TRBV28, the J gene TRBJ2-7, with 8 positions matching TRBD1. The receptor was derived from a woman between 40 and 55 years old in good health and CMV-seronegative. Sequenced sample: PBMCs. CDR3 coding DNA: TGTGCCAGCAGTTTGAGGCAGGGGGCGGCCTACGAGCAGTACTTC. Its translation: CASSLRQGAAYEQYF.